This T cell receptor (beta chain) appears in the sequencing data of a study of read filtering for tumor transcriptome and immune sequencing (dated by TCRdb to 2018 to 2020). About the investigation overall: The cohort consisted of 17 to 20 male and around 15 female patients, with a mean age of about 66 years and an age range of about 40 to 85. Under revised international staging, fewer than ten patients fell into R-ISS I, some 15 into R-ISS II and more than five into R-ISS III. After DNase treatment, whole-transcriptome libraries were prepared using the TruSeq RNA Access Library Prep Kit. TCR-region mapped reads per sample ranged from about 4.05 to 11 million with IR-seq versus only roughly 85 to 1,300 with RNA-seq. TCR repertoires obtained by targeted immune repertoire sequencing and by bulk whole-transcriptome sequencing performed on the same bone marrow samples were compared. As a main aim, a read-filtering strategy for immune repertoire data was addressed, with the specific question being whether clonotypes supported by a single read should be removed.

Bone marrow was sampled from every patient at the time of active disease. Isolation of bone marrow mononuclear cells was performed by Ficoll-Hypaque density gradient centrifugation. Myeloma plasma cells were removed and CD138-negative cells were collected by negative selection after labeling with CD138 magnetic microbeads on a MACS separator. The purity of the isolated cells was checked by flow cytometry with CD138 antibodies on an Attune NxT. TRIzol reagent was used to extract total RNA, which was then quantified with a NanoDrop spectrophotometer. Paired RNA-seq and IR-seq were performed on the CD138-negative bone marrow sample of each patient. This clonotype was found many times. Its target antigen remains unknown. Base qualities are not at hand, and no much larger clone is one base apart. Summary of the overall study and its limitations: Compared with RNA-seq, IR-seq captured clonotypes at much greater depth and more reliably, and a smaller IR-seq throughput was enough to identify most of the shared clonotypes. In IR-seq, single-read clonotypes were approximately 80% of clonotypes but approximately 3.5% of total reads; in RNA-seq they were around 75% of clonotypes and 44.6% of reads. The correlation between IR-seq and RNA-seq shared clonotype proportions was increased by removal of single-read clonotypes. The sorted CD138-negative fraction was a mixed bone marrow immune population, not purified T cells.

Inclusive of the bounding cysteine and phenylalanine, the CDR3 is 13 residues long. Only the CDR3 region is kept as DNA, spanning 39 bases read in frame from base 1. Trimming takes 1 base from V and 0 bases from J, and the germline ends sit 4 bases apart. CDR1 and CDR2 are drawn from the germline V gene: SGHRS, YFSETQ. Starting from 400 ng RNA, TCR libraries were constructed with the Immunoverse kit using molecular barcoded adaptors that cover the alpha/delta and beta/gamma chains. TCR library preparation was performed with the same RNA that was used for transcriptome sequencing. TCR libraries were sequenced on an Illumina HiSeq 4000 with 2 x 150 cycles. In the paper's pipeline: Using MiXCR, which included quality filtering and error correction, TCR reads were aligned to human V, D, J and C references and then assembled into CDR3 clonotypes. The tcR package in R was used to analyze clonotype counts and gene usage diversity. Raw mapping reads were checked after the RNA-seq reads had been mapped by STAR aligner version 2.5.3a onto the human GRCh37 genome. To test how sequencing depth affected the clonotypes detected, IR-seq fastq files were randomly downsampled with Seqtk 1.3. TCRdb handled the public reads itself, with Q25 trimming in fastp and clone calling in MiXCR, and kept productive beta chains. Each entry is one CDR3 protein sequence, shown with its most common DNA and genes. Clone size and V and J calls follow TCRdb, not the original study. In all, the sample holds approximately 59,000 distinct CDR3 sequences, and around 12% of those were seen once. The ten top clones hold approximately 16% of the sample.

In this chain, TRBV5-1 is recombined with TRBJ2-5; no D gene is confidently identified. Sequenced material: a population of CD138-negative cells sorted from bone marrow. The intended sense of this specimen's cell subset or site label: bone marrow mononuclear cells depleted of CD138+ plasma/myeloma cells by negative magnetic selection. This TCR came from a donor at least 40 years old with multiple myeloma. The encoded CDR3 is CASSLYNQETQYF. The DNA is as follows: TGCGCCAGCAGCTTGTACAACCAAGAGACCCAGTACTTC.